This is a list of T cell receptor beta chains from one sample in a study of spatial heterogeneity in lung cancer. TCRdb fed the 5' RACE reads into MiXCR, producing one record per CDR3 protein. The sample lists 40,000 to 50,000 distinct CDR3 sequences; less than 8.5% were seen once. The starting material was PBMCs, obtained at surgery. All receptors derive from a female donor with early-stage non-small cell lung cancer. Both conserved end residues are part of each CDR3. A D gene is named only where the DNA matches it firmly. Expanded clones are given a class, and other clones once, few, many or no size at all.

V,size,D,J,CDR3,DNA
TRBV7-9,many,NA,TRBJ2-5,CASSRFPKLEETQYF,TGTGCCAGCAGCCGTTTTCCCAAACTAGAAGAGACCCAGTACTTC
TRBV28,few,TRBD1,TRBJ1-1,CASSLEYRGQVNTEAFF,TGTGCCAGCAGTTTGGAGTACCGGGGACAGGTGAACACTGAAGCTTTCTTT
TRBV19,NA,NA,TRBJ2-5,CASQDSAETQYF,TGTGCCAGTCAGGACAGCGCGGAGACCCAGTACTTC
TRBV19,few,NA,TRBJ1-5,CATNSYSNQPQHF,TGTGCCACTAACAGTTATAGCAATCAGCCCCAGCATTTT
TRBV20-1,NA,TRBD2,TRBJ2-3,CNAPSGGAPWSDTQYF,TGCAATGCTCCTAGCGGGGGGGCCCCTTGGTCAGATACGCAGTATTTT
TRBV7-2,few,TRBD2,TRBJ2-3,CASSLGLWGGLANTDTQYF,TGTGCCAGCAGCTTAGGGCTTTGGGGGGGACTAGCGAACACAGATACGCAGTATTTT
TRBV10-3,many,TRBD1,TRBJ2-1,CAIKTTGNEQFF,TGTGCCATCAAGACGACAGGGAATGAGCAGTTCTTC
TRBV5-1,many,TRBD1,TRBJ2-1,CASIPDRGSYNEQFF,TGCGCCAGCATCCCGGACAGGGGGAGCTACAATGAGCAGTTCTTC
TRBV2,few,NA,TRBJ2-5,CASSAAYQETQYF,TGTGCCAGCAGTGCAGCCTACCAAGAGACCCAGTACTTC
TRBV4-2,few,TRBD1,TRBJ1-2,CASSQVAGGSYGYTF,TGTGCCAGCAGCCAAGTCGCAGGGGGCTCCTATGGCTACACCTTC
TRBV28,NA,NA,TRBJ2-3,CASSLGTAGSDTQYF,TGTGCCAGCAGTCTCGGGACAGCGGGGTCAGATACGCAGTATTTT
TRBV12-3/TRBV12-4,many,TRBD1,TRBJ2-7,CASSLTRGDRGFYEQYF,TGTGCCAGCTCCCTCACCCGCGGGGACAGGGGTTTCTACGAGCAGTACTTC
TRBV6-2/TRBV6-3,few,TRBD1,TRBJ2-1,CASSDRQGSTYNEQFF,TGTGCCAGCAGTGACCGACAGGGTAGTACCTACAATGAGCAGTTCTTC
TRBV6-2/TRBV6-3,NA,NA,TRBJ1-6,CASGGEQARNSPLHF,TGTGCCAGCGGTGGGGAACAGGCTCGGAATTCACCCCTCCACTTT
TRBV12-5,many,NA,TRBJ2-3,CASVMEDTDTQYF,TGTGCTAGTGTCATGGAGGACACAGATACGCAGTATTTT
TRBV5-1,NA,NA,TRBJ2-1,CASSNGVTDEQFF,TGCGCCAGCAGCAATGGGGTAACGGATGAGCAGTTCTTC
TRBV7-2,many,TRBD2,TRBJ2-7,CASSPSTLAGFSYEQYF,TGTGCCAGCAGCCCATCGACATTAGCGGGGTTCTCCTACGAGCAGTACTTC
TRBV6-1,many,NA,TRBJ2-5,CASSEFRSSEETQYF,TGTGCCAGCAGTGAATTCAGGAGCTCTGAAGAGACCCAGTACTTC
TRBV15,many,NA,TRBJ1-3,CATSRGPLSGNTIYF,TGTGCCACCAGCAGGGGACCGCTCTCTGGAAACACCATATATTTT
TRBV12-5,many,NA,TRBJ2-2,CASGLGPTNTGELFF,TGTGCTAGTGGTTTGGGGCCCACGAACACCGGGGAGCTGTTTTTT
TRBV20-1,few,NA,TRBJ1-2,CSARAAGGGYGYTF,TGCAGTGCTAGAGCGGCAGGAGGCGGCTATGGCTACACCTTC
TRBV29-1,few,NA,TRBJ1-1,CSVEPEGPVAFF,TGCAGCGTTGAACCTGAGGGCCCTGTGGCTTTCTTT
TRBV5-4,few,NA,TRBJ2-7,CASSWVGGEQYF,TGTGCCAGCAGCTGGGTCGGGGGCGAGCAGTACTTC
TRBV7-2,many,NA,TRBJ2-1,CASSLVWDLDNEQFF,TGTGCCAGCAGCTTAGTCTGGGACTTAGACAATGAGCAGTTCTTC
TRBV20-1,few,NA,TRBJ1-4,CSARDPLAPTNEKLFF,TGCAGTGCTAGAGACCCCCTAGCTCCAACTAATGAAAAACTGTTTTTT
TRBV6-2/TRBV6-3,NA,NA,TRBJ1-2,CASSYGNYGYTF,TGTGCCAGCAGTTACGGCAACTATGGCTACACCTTC
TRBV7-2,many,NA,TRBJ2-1,CASSLEAGRYNEQFF,TGTGCCAGCAGCTTAGAGGCAGGGAGGTACAATGAGCAGTTCTTC
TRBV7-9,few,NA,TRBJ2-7,CASSHFSGGRSYEQYF,TGTGCCAGCAGCCACTTCTCCGGGGGCCGGTCCTACGAGCAGTACTTC
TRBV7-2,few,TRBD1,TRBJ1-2,CASSFTTGTGGNYGYTF,TGTGCCAGCAGCTTCACGACCGGGACAGGGGGCAACTATGGCTACACCTTC
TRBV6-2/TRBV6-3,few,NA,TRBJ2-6,CASSFGALEANVLTF,TGTGCCAGCAGTTTTGGGGCTCTTGAGGCCAACGTCCTGACTTTC
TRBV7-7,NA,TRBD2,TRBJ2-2,CASSLGTSLNTGELFF,TGTGCTAGCAGCTTGGGGACTAGCCTGAACACCGGGGAGCTGTTTTTT
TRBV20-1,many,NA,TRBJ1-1,CSARRGGSPEAFF,TGCAGTGCCAGGCGGGGGGGATCCCCTGAAGCTTTCTTT
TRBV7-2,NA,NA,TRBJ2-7,CASSANAQPSYEQYF,TGTGCCAGCAGCGCTAATGCCCAACCCTCCTACGAGCAGTACTTC
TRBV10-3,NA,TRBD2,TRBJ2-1,CAISAGGPGDEQFF,TGTGCCATCTCAGCGGGGGGGCCAGGCGATGAGCAGTTCTTC
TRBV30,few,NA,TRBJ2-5,CAWSPPWGANQETQYF,TGTGCCTGGAGTCCCCCATGGGGGGCAAACCAAGAGACCCAGTACTTC
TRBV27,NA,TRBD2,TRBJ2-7,CASTGTRGFGEQYF,TGTGCCAGTACCGGGACTAGAGGTTTCGGCGAGCAGTACTTC